This TCR beta chain was obtained from a study of blood T cell repertoires in COVID-19. Study-level background: The analysed material was cDNA or gDNA that came from T cells, B-cell-depleted T cells, or PBMCs.

Data came from immunoSEQ multiplex PCR; TCRdb stores just in-frame clones and leaves some out. The table lists some 200,000 clones, more than 70% of them singletons, with roughly 8% in the top ten. V trimming: 1 base; J trimming: 6 bases; junction bases outside the gene matches: 4. Per germline, CDR1 SGHTA and CDR2 FQGNSA. This CDR3 contains 15 residues. The chain is built from TRBV7-2 and TRBJ2-1; 9 positions agree with TRBD2. This clonotype was sampled from a woman aged 55 to 70 with acute or convalescent COVID-19. What was sequenced was peripheral blood. CDR3 region: CASSLVAGGGNEQFF. In DNA form, the CDR3 reads TGTGCCAGCAGCTTAGTGGCGGGAGGGGGCAATGAGCAGTTCTTC.